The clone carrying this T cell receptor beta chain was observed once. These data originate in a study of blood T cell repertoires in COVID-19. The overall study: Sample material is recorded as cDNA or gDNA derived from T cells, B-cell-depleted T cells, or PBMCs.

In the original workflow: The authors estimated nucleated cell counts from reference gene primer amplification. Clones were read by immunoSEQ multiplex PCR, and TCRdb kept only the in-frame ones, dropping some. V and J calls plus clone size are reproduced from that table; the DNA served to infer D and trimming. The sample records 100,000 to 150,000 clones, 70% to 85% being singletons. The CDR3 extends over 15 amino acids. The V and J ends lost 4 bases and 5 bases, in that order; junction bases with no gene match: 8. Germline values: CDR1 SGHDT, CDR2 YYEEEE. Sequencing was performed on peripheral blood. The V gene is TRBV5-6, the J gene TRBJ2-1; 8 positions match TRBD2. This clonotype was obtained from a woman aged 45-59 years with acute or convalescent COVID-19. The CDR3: CASSLPGGPHNEQFF. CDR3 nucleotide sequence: TGTGCCAGCAGCCTTCCGGGGGGGCCCCACAATGAGCAGTTCTTC.